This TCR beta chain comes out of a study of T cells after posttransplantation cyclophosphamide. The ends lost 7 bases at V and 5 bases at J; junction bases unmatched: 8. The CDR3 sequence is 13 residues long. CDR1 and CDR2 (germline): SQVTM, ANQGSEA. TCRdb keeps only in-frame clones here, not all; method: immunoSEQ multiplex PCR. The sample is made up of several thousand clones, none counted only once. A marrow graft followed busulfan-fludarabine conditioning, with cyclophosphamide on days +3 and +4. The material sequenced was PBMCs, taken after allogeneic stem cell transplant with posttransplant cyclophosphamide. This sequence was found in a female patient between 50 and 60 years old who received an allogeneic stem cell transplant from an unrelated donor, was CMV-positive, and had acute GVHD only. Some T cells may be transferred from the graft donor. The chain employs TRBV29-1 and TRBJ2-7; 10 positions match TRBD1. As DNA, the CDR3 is TGCAGCGCCCGAGACAGGGGGCAAAACGAGCAGTACTTC. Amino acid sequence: CSARDRGQNEQYF.